One and the same sample provided the 23 T cell receptor beta chains below, sequenced in a study of T cells in pancreatic ductal adenocarcinoma. Profiled with immunoSEQ multiplex PCR; TCRdb holds only in-frame clones, not every one. This table holds around 2,500 clones, 65% to 85% found once. The selected patients with pancreatic ductal adenocarcinoma had surgery but no neoadjuvant therapy. The sample comprised pancreatic tumor tissue. These receptors were collected from a human donor with pancreatic ductal adenocarcinoma.

The V gene is TRBV19, the J gene TRBJ2-3; 7 bases line up with TRBD1. This CDR3 is 13 amino acids long. Germline assignment: CDR1 LNHDA and CDR2 SQIVND (reference sequence). J was trimmed by 9 bases and V by 0 bases; bases with no gene match: 3. The CDR3: CASSIDQGQTQYF. DNA for the CDR3: TGTGCCAGTAGTATAGATCAGGGACAGACGCAGTATTTT.

This clone was counted between two and nine times. V gene TRBV28 combines with J gene TRBJ1-5; D call uncertain. Germline V gene sequence: CDR1 MDHEN, CDR2 SYDVKM. The CDR3 covers 15 residues. The germline V and J ends were trimmed by 6 bases and 1 base, with 13 bases remaining between them. DNA for the CDR3: TGTGCCAGCAGAAATGATAGAGGGAGCAATCAGCCCCAGCATTTT. It is translated as CASRNDRGSNQPQHF. Combining the CDR3 with reference TRBV28 and TRBJ1-5 gives the whole variable domain DVKVTQSSRYLVKRTGEKVFLECVQDMDHENMFWYRQDPGLGLRLIYFSYDVKMKEKGDIPEGYSVSREKKERFSLILESASTNQTSMYLCASRNDRGSNQPQHFGDGTRLSIL.

This sequence joins TRBV28 and TRBJ2-7; maybe TRBD2 (6 bases). CDR3 size: 15 residues. Deletions cut 7 bases from V and 4 bases from J, with 20 bases between. CDR1 MDHEN and CDR2 SYDVKM come from the germline V gene. The CDR3 DNA follows: TGTGCCAGCAAATCATCTGGACTAAATATTTACGAGCAGTACTTC. It encodes CASKSSGLNIYEQYF. The entire variable domain, with the rest obtained from reference TRBV28 and TRBJ2-7, is as follows: DVKVTQSSRYLVKRTGEKVFLECVQDMDHENMFWYRQDPGLGLRLIYFSYDVKMKEKGDIPEGYSVSREKKERFSLILESASTNQTSMYLCASKSSGLNIYEQYFGPGTRLTVT.

This rearrangement joins TRBV5-6 to TRBJ2-5; 12 bases fit TRBD2. The J segment lost 3 bases and the V segment lost 0 bases, leaving 6 bases of the junction unmatched. Germline CDR1 is SGHDT and CDR2 is YYEEEE. The CDR3 is made up of 17 amino acids. CDR3 sequence: CASSLGLAGVYEETQYF. The DNA for the CDR3 is TGTGCCAGCAGCTTGGGACTAGCGGGAGTGTATGAAGAGACCCAGTACTTC.

The CDR3 coding sequence is TGTGCCAGCAGCATGGGACTTGCTAGTAGCTCCTACGAGCAGTACTTC. Residues: CASSMGLASSSYEQYF. This chain links TRBV5-4 with TRBJ2-7; D might be TRBD2 (6 bases). This CDR3 contains 16 residues. V lost 4 bases, J lost 0 bases, and 17 bases lay in between. From germline, CDR1 is SGHNT and CDR2 YYREEE (reference sequence). Using reference TRBV5-4 and TRBJ2-7 for the parts outside the CDR3, the full variable domain is ETGVTQSPTHLIKTRGQQVTLRCSSQSGHNTVSWYQQALGQGPQFIFQYYREEENGRGNFPPRFSGLQFPNYSSELNVNALELDDSALYLCASSMGLASSSYEQYFGPGTRLTVT.

V is TRBV9 and J is TRBJ1-6, with 8 nucleotides matching TRBD1. CDR3 size: 16 residues. Germline-derived CDR1 and CDR2 are SGDLS and YYNGEE. J gave up 7 bases and V 4 bases, and 10 bases lay outside the gene matches. In DNA, the CDR3 is TGTGCCAGCAGCCCTTACGGACAGGGAGGCAATTCACCCCTCCACTTT. It translates to CASSPYGQGGNSPLHF.

The chain recombines TRBV7-2 with TRBJ2-1; perhaps TRBD2 as D (6 bases). The CDR3 contains 13 residues. CDR1 is SGHTA and CDR2 is FQGNSA in the germline V gene. V gave up 5 bases and J gave up 9 bases, with 14 bases separating them. CDR3 coding DNA: TGTGCCAGCAGCGCTCGGAGGGGCGGTGAGCAGTTCTTC. Translation: CASSARRGGEQFF. Full variable domain (missing parts from reference TRBV7-2 and TRBJ2-1): GAGVSQSPSNKVTEKGKDVELRCDPISGHTALYWYRQSLGQGLEFLIYFQGNSAPDKSGLPSDRFSAERTGGSVSTLTIQRTQQEDSAVYLCASSARRGGEQFFGPGTRLTVL.

The chain carries TRBV21-1 and TRBJ2-2; the D call TRBD1 from the table was never checked on the DNA. TRBV21-1 is recorded as a pseudogene. The CDR3 length is 13 residues. The CDR3: CAIRQASTGELFF. CDR3 coding DNA: TGTGCCATACGCCAGGCGAGCACCGGGGAGCTGTTTTTT.

This chain joins TRBV18 and TRBJ1-1; D is undetermined. Trimming stripped 4 bases from V and 7 bases from J, with 10 bases between. The CDR3 totals 12 residues. The V gene's germline CDR1 is KGHSH and CDR2 LQKENI. CDR3 sequence: CASSLLGSEAFF. Here the CDR3 DNA reads TGTGCCAGCTCACTCTTGGGCAGTGAAGCTTTCTTT.

This clone showed up just once. The chain joins TRBV19 to TRBJ2-1; 7 positions agree with TRBD2. Losses at the gene ends were 4 bases for V and 6 bases for J; bases not matched to a gene: 12. Germline values: CDR1 LNHDA, CDR2 SQIVND (reference sequence). This CDR3 spans 16 amino acids. Here the CDR3 DNA reads TGTGCCAGTAGTAACCCTTTACAAGCGGGGTTCAATGAGCAGTTCTTC. The encoded protein is CASSNPLQAGFNEQFF.

This chain uses TRBV19 with TRBJ1-5; a weak D match, TRBD1 (5 bases). Trimming pared 1 base from V and 0 bases from J, leaving 13 bases between. The CDR3 length is 17 residues. Germline assignment: CDR1 LNHDA and CDR2 SQIVND (reference sequence). In nucleotides, the CDR3 is TGTGCCAGTAGTATAGTGAACAGGAAGGATAGCAATCAGCCCCAGCATTTT. It is translated as CASSIVNRKDSNQPQHF.

The CDR3 bases are TGTGCCAGCACTTCGGACAGGGAGCGTGGCTACACCTTC. Translating gives CASTSDRERGYTF. The chain couples TRBV2 to TRBJ1-2; 8 bases align to TRBD1. This CDR3 is built from 13 residues. With 7 bases clipped from V and 7 bases from J, the junction kept 8 bases outside the gene matches. The germline V gene encodes CDR1 SNHLY and CDR2 FYNNEI.

This chain joins TRBV2 and TRBJ2-1; 11 bases align to TRBD2. CDR1 and CDR2 (germline): SNHLY, FYNNEI. The CDR3 is made up of 14 amino acids. V was clipped by 10 bases and J by 5 bases; unmatched bases: 7. The DNA of the CDR3 is TGTGCCACTTTCTCTAGCGGGGGGAACAATGAGCAGTTCTTC. Its protein product is CATFSSGGNNEQFF.

The chain links TRBV6-1 to TRBJ1-4; no reliable D call. CDR3 length: 13 residues. Trimming took off 10 bases at V and 4 bases at J, with 13 bases between the two ends. Germline CDR1 reads MNHNS; CDR2 reads SASEGT. Here the CDR3 DNA reads TGTGCCACCACCCAACAGAGTAATGAAAAACTGTTTTTT. As protein: CATTQQSNEKLFF.

The chain recombines TRBV6-6 with TRBJ2-2; 7 nucleotides align to TRBD2. There are 16 residues in the CDR3. With V trimmed by 7 bases and J by 4 bases, 12 bases remained unmatched. Germline V CDR1 and CDR2: MNHNY, SVGAGI (reference sequence). CDR3 DNA: TGTGCCAGCACCGACGGGGGGTCAGGTGGCACCGGGGAGCTGTTTTTT. Encoded protein: CASTDGGSGGTGELFF.

V usage is TRBV11-3 and J usage is TRBJ1-6; TRBD1 matches at 7 bases. This CDR3 region has 14 residues. After removal of 4 bases from V and 5 bases from J, the junction contained 2 bases not matched to a gene. Germline V lookup: CDR1 SGHNT, CDR2 YENEEA. The CDR3 region is CASSSRGHNSPLHF. CDR3 nucleotide sequence: TGTGCCAGCAGCTCGAGGGGGCATAATTCACCCCTCCACTTT.

This clone was observed a handful of times. The chain has TRBV5-4 and TRBJ2-5; D is perhaps TRBD2 (6 bases). The CDR3 has 15 residues. Trimming left V 0 bases short and J 2 bases short, with 11 bases between. Germline V gene data show CDR1 as SGHNT and CDR2 as YYREEE (reference sequence). The CDR3 sequence: CASSLARGTQETQYF. The CDR3 DNA is TGTGCCAGCAGCTTGGCCCGAGGGACTCAAGAGACCCAGTACTTC.

This clone was picked up one time. The J gene is TRBJ2-7, the V gene TRBV29-1; TRBD1 might be the D (6 bases). The CDR3 covers 15 residues. V lost 4 bases and J 4 bases, leaving 20 bases between the germline ends. Per the germline V gene, CDR1 is SQVTM and CDR2 is ANQGSEA. The CDR3 here is CSVGHRASDDYEQYF. CDR3 nucleotides: TGCAGCGTTGGTCACAGGGCCTCCGACGATTACGAGCAGTACTTC.

This clone was seen only once. J is TRBJ1-1 and V is TRBV7-6; D unclear. V gave up 1 base and J gave up 0 bases, with 6 bases separating them. Germline CDR1 SGHVS, CDR2 FNYEAQ. The CDR3 totals 14 residues. CDR3 in DNA: TGTGCCAGCAGCTTAGTGGGAGTGAACACTGAAGCTTTCTTT. The encoded protein is CASSLVGVNTEAFF.

The rearrangement joins TRBV27 to TRBJ2-7; D is perhaps TRBD1 (6 bases). There are 15 residues in the CDR3. Trimming shortened V by 0 bases and J by 7 bases, and 16 bases separated the two germline ends. The germline V gene encodes CDR1 MNHEY and CDR2 SMNVEV (reference sequence). Here the CDR3 DNA reads TGTGCCAGCAGTTTATCGGCAGCAGGGGTACGGGAGCAGTACTTC. Protein product: CASSLSAAGVREQYF.

This chain links TRBV9 with TRBJ2-2; the match to TRBD2 covers 12 bases. The CDR3 runs to 15 residues. CDR1 SGDLS and CDR2 YYNGEE come from the germline V gene. The J segment lost 5 bases and the V segment lost 2 bases, leaving 1 base of the junction unmatched. CDR3 protein: CASSVGTSGTGELFF. In nucleotides, the CDR3 is TGTGCCAGCAGCGTCGGGACTAGCGGGACCGGGGAGCTGTTTTTT. Full variable domain (missing parts from reference TRBV9 and TRBJ2-2): DSGVTQTPKHLITATGQRVTLRCSPRSGDLSVYWYQQSLDQGLQFLIQYYNGEERAKGNILERFSAQQFPDLHSELNLSSLELGDSALYFCASSVGTSGTGELFFGEGSRLTVL.

This chain uses TRBV19 with TRBJ2-1; 8 nucleotides align to TRBD2. Per the germline V gene, CDR1 is LNHDA and CDR2 is SQIVND (reference sequence). The ends lost 7 bases at V and 10 bases at J; junction bases unmatched: 6. The CDR3 covers 12 residues. CDR3 protein: CASTTGGSEQFF. The CDR3 region has the DNA TGTGCCAGTACCACGGGGGGGAGCGAGCAGTTCTTC.

This clone has just one count. The chain carries TRBV6-1 and TRBJ1-1, with D maybe TRBD1 (6 bases). V shed 8 bases and J shed 1 base, with 11 bases lying between them. The CDR3 contains 13 residues. Germline lookup yields CDR1 MNHNS and CDR2 SASEGT. The DNA of the CDR3 is TGTGCCAGCTCCGGGACACAGAACACTGAAGCTTTCTTT. Residues: CASSGTQNTEAFF.